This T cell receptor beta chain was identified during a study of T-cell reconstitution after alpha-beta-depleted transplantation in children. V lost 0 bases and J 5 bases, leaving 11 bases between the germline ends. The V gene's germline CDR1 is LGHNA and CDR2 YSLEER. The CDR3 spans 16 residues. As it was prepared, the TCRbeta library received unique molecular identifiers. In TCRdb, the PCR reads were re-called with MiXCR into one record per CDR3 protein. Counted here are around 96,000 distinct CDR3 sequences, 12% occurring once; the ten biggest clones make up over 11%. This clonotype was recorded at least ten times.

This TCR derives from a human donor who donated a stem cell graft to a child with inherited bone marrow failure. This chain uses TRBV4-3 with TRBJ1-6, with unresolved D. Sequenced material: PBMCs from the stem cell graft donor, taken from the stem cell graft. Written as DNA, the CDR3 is TGCGCCAGCAGCCAAGATGTAGGGCTTCATAATTCACCCCTCCACTTT. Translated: CASSQDVGLHNSPLHF.